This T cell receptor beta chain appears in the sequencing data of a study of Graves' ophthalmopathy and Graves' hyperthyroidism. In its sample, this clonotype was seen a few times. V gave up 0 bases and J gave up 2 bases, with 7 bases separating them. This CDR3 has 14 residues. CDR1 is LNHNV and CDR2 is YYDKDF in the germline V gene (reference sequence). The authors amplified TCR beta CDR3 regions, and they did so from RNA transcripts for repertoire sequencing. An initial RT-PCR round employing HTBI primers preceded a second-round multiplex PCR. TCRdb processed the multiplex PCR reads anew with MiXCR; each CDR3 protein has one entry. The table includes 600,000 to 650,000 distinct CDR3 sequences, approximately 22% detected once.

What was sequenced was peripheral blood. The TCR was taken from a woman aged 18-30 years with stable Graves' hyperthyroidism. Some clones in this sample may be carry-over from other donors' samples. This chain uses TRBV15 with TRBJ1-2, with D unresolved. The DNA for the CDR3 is TGTGCCACCAGCAGAGAAACAGTCAACTATGGCTACACCTTC. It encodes CATSRETVNYGYTF. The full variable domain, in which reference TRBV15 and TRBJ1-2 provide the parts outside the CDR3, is DAMVIQNPRYQVTQFGKPVTLSCSQTLNHNVMYWYQQKSSQAPKLLFHYYDKDFNNEADTPDNFQSRRPNTSFCFLDIRSPGLGDTAMYLCATSRETVNYGYTFGSGTRLTVV.